This entry describes one TCR beta chain. The antigen remains unidentified. The data were obtained in a study of T cell responses to AZD1222 COVID-19 vaccine. The table came from immunoSEQ multiplex PCR; TCRdb's copy has only in-frame clones and leaves some out. The sample shows 130,000 to 150,000 clones, over 80% of them seen only once. Study-wide results and limits: In the spike-specific TCR repertoire, nearly half reportedly target unmutated variant regions. Most donors were white British, females outnumbered males, and clonal diversity was possibly underestimated.

The CDR3 is 12 amino acids. The ends were cut back, 5 bases at V and 3 bases at J, with 7 bases in the middle. Germline assignment: CDR1 SGHVS and CDR2 FQNEAQ. This receptor was identified in an adult in good health. The sample in question was peripheral blood, obtained on day 0 of MenACWY control vaccination. V and J are TRBV7-8 and TRBJ1-1; D gene ambiguous. The CDR3 DNA sequence: TGTGCCAGCAGCAACAGATACACTGAAGCTTTCTTT. The encoded protein is CASSNRYTEAFF.